The table lists the clone carrying this TCR beta chain with a count of one. These data belong to a study of Ad26.COV2.S vaccination and SARS-CoV-2 variants. Across the whole study: Intramuscular Ad26.COV2.S doses were given once or twice, 56 days apart.

The sample's treatment: about 20 received Ad26.COV2.S at low or high dose, single or two shots; about 5 received placebo; per-sample allocation not given. The investigators took samples on day 63 after the first vaccine or placebo injection. The junction had 16 bases not matched to a gene; V was cut back by 5 bases and J by 7 bases. Germline V lookup: CDR1 SQVTM, CDR2 ANQGSEA. CDR3 length: 15 amino acids. Sequencing was performed with immunoSEQ multiplex PCR; in TCRdb, only in-frame clones are kept and a portion is missing. The data show over 400,000 clones, roughly 89% seen once. Material: peripheral blood, obtained in a trial of Ad26.COV2.S vaccine versus placebo. This TCR came from a person between 18 and 59 years old who received the Ad26.COV2.S COVID-19 vaccine or a placebo. V is TRBV29-1 and J is TRBJ1-2; 7 nucleotides match TRBD1. The CDR3 DNA sequence: TGCAGCGTTAAAAGGGCAGGGGGGACGAAGTTTGGCTACACCTTC. It codes for CSVKRAGGTKFGYTF.